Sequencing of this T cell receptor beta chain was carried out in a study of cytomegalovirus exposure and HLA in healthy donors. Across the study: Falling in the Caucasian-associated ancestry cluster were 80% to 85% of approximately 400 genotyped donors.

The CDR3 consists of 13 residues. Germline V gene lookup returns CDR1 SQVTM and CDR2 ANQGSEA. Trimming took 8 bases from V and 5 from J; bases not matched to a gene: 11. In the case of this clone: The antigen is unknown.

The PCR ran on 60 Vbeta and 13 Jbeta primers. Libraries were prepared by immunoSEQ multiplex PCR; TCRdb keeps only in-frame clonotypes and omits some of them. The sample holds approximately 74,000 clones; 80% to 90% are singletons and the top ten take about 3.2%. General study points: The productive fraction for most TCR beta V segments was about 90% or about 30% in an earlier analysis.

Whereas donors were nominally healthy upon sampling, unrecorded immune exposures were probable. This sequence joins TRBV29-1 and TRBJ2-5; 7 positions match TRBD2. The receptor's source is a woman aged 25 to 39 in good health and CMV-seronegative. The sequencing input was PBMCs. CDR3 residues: CSSRAGDGETQYF. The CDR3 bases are TGCAGCTCCAGGGCGGGGGACGGGGAGACCCAGTACTTC.